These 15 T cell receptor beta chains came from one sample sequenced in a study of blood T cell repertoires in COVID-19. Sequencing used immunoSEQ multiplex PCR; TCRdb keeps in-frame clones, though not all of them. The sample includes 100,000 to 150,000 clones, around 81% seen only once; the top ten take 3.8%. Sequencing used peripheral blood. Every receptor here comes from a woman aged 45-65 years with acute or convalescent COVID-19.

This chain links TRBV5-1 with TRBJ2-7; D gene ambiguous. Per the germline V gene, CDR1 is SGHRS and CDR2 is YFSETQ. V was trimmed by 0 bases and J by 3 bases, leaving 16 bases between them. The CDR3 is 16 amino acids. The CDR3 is CASSLEQPAHYYEQYF. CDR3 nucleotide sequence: TGCGCCAGCAGCTTGGAACAACCCGCCCACTACTACGAGCAGTACTTC.

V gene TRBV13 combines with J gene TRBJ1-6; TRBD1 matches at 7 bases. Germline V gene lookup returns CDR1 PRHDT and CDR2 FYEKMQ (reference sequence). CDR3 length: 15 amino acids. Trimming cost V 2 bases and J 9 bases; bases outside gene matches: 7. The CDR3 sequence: CASSLLGGQGSPLHF. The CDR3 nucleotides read TGTGCCAGCAGCTTACTAGGGGGCCAGGGTTCACCCCTCCACTTT.

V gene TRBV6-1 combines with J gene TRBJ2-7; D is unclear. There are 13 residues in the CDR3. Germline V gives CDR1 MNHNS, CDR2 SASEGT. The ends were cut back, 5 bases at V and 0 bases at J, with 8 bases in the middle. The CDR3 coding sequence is TGTGCCAGCAGTAACCCTAGCTCCTACGAGCAGTACTTC. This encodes CASSNPSSYEQYF.

In DNA, the CDR3 is TGTGCCACCGAACTAGCGGGGGGGCGGAGAGAGACCCAGTACTTC. Residues: CATELAGGRRETQYF. V is TRBV6-5 and J is TRBJ2-5, with 13 bases fitting TRBD2. Germline CDR1 reads MNHEY; CDR2 reads SVGAGI. V dropped 10 bases and J dropped 4; count of bases not matched to a gene: 9. The CDR3 has 15 amino acids.

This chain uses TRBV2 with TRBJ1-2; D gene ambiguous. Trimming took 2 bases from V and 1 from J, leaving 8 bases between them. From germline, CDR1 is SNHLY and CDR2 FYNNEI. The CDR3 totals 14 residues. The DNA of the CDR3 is TGTGCCAGCAGTGAATCGGGGAGTAACTATGGCTACACCTTC. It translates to CASSESGSNYGYTF.

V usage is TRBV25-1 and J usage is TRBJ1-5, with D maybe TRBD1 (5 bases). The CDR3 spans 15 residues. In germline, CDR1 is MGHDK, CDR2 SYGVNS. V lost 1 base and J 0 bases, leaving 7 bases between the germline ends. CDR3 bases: TGTGCCAGCAGTGAATCGGGGGGTAGCAATCAGCCCCAGCATTTT. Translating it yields CASSESGGSNQPQHF.

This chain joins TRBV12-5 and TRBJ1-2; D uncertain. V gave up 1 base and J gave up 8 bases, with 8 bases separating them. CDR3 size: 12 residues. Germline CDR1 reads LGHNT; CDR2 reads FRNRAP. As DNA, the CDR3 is TGTGCTAGTGGTTTGGAGTTTGGCGGCTACACCTTC. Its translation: CASGLEFGGYTF.

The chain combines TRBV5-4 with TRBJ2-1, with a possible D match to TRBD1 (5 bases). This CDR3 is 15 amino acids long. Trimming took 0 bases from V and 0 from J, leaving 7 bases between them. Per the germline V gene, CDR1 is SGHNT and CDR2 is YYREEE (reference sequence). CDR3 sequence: CASSLGQGSYNEQFF. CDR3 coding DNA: TGTGCCAGCAGCTTGGGGCAGGGCTCCTACAATGAGCAGTTCTTC.

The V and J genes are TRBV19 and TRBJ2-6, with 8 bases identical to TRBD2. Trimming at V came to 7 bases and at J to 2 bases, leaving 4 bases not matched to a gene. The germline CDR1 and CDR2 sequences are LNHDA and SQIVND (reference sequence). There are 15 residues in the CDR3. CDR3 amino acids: CASMAGGTGANVLTF. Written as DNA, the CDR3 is TGTGCCAGTATGGCGGGGGGAACTGGGGCCAACGTCCTGACTTTC.

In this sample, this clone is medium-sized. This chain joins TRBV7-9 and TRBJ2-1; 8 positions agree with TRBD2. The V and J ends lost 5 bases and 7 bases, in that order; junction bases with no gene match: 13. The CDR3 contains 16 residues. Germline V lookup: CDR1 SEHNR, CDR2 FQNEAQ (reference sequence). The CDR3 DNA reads TGTGCCAGCAGCCCCCGAGGACTGGGACTAGTAAATGAGCAGTTCTTC. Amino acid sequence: CASSPRGLGLVNEQFF.

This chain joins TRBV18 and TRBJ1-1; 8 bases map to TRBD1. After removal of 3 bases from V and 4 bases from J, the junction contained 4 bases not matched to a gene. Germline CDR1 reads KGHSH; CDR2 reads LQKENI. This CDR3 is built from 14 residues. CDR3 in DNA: TGTGCCAGCTCACCCGACAGGGGATCCACTGAAGCTTTCTTT. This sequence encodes CASSPDRGSTEAFF.

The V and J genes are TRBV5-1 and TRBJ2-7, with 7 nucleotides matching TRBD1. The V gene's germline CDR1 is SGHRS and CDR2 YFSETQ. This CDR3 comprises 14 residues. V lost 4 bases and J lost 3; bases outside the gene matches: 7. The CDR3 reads CASSEQGLLYEQYF. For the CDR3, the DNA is TGCGCCAGCAGCGAACAGGGGCTTCTCTACGAGCAGTACTTC.

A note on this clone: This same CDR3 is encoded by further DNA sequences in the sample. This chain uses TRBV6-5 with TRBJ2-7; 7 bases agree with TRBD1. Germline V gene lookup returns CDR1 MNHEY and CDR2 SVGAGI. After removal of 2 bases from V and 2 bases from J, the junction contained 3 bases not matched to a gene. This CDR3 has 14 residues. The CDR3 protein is CASSYGQGAYEQYF. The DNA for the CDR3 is TGTGCCAGCAGTTACGGTCAGGGGGCCTACGAGCAGTACTTC.

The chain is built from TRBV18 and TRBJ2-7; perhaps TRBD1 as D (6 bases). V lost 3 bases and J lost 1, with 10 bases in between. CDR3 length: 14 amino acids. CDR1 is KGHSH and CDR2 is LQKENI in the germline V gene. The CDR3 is CASSPGQNSYEQYF. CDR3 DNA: TGTGCCAGCTCACCCGGACAGAATTCCTACGAGCAGTACTTC.

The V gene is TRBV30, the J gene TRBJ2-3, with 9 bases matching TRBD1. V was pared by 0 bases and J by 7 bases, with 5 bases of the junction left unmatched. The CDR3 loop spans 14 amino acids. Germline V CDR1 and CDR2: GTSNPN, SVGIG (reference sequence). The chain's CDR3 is CAWSVTGGRNTQYF. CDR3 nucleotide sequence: TGTGCCTGGAGTGTGACAGGGGGAAGGAATACGCAGTATTTT.